The clone carrying this T cell receptor beta chain has at least ten counts. The target antigen is unknown. With 2 bases removed from V and 3 bases from J, the gap between germline ends came to 10 bases. The CDR3 extends over 15 amino acids. This sample stems from a study of T cell repertoires in cytomegalovirus infection. At the level of the study: CMV infection and matching HLA type were both indicated by public TCR beta signatures.

Via MiXCR, TCRdb re-called the reads, giving one row per CDR3 protein. The data hold about 120,000 distinct CDR3 sequences, with around 10% observed a single time. General observations from the study: CMV-specific HLA-C-restricted TCR beta clonotypes dominated the ex vivo response. Of the TCR beta families, the public ones yielded a cumulative frequency that identified carriers of CMV plus the relevant HLA.

The clonotype comes from a human donor in good health (CMV status not recorded). Some clones in this sample may be carry-over from other donors' samples. This chain joins TRBV12-3 or TRBV12-4 and TRBJ2-2, with a tentative D call TRBD1 (6 bases). Sequenced sample: PBMCs, sequenced either directly or after in vitro stimulation (not recorded which). The CDR3 sequence is CASSLWGLYTGELFF. The DNA for the CDR3 is TGTGCCAGCAGTTTATGGGGGCTGTACACCGGGGAGCTGTTTTTT.